The 4 T cell receptor beta chains presented below share a single source sample, sequenced in a study of T cell changes during pregnancy in multiple sclerosis. The assay was immunoSEQ multiplex PCR, and TCRdb's table has in-frame clones only and misses some. The sample consists of 45,000 to 55,000 clones, 80% to 95% of them appearing once. Sequenced material: peripheral blood, taken after pregnancy. The receptor source for this set is a female donor with multiple sclerosis, enrolled in a pregnancy study.

V usage is TRBV6-5 and J usage is TRBJ1-5; D not certain. The CDR3 runs 13 residues. V was trimmed by 6 bases and J by 4 bases, leaving 10 bases between them. CDR1 and CDR2 (germline): MNHEY, SVGAGI. The CDR3 loop reads CASSQYRNQPQHF. The CDR3 region has the DNA TGTGCCAGCAGCCAATACAGAAATCAGCCCCAGCATTTT.

The genes are TRBV25-1 and TRBJ2-7, with 9 positions matching TRBD1. This CDR3 is 14 amino acids long. V was pared by 4 bases and J by 6 bases, with 7 bases of the junction left unmatched. Germline V gives CDR1 MGHDK, CDR2 SYGVNS. This CDR3 reads CASSAPGQGGEQYF. The CDR3 DNA is TGTGCCAGCAGTGCTCCGGGACAGGGAGGCGAGCAGTACTTC.

The J gene is TRBJ2-2, the V gene TRBV15, with D possibly matching TRBD1 (5 bases). Germline V gene data show CDR1 as LNHNV and CDR2 as YYDKDF (reference sequence). CDR3 length: 16 amino acids. V was pared by 1 base and J by 5 bases, with 14 bases between. Written as DNA, the CDR3 is TGTGCCACCAGCAGAGCCTTGGGGCTGGGGACCGGGGAGCTGTTTTTT. Translated, it gives CATSRALGLGTGELFF.

V is TRBV7-9 and J is TRBJ2-3; D unresolved. This CDR3 has 17 residues. Trimming removed 2 bases from V and 0 bases from J, with 15 bases in between. Germline V CDR1 and CDR2: SEHNR, FQNEAQ (reference sequence). This CDR3 is CASSLPSLPTSTDTQYF. CDR3 coding DNA: TGTGCCAGCAGCTTACCTTCCCTTCCCACTAGCACAGATACGCAGTATTTT.